This T cell receptor beta chain was recovered during a study of T cell changes during pregnancy in multiple sclerosis. CDR3 length: 13 amino acids. Germline CDR1 is SNHLY and CDR2 is FYNNEI. Trimming left V 6 bases short and J 1 base short, with 9 bases between. Repertoires were generated with immunoSEQ multiplex PCR, while TCRdb's copy carries only in-frame clones and drops some. The sample has 65,000 to 90,000 clones; roughly 92% are singletons. This specimen consisted of peripheral blood, obtained before pregnancy. The clonotype was recovered from a female donor with multiple sclerosis, enrolled in a pregnancy study. This chain connects TRBV2 to TRBJ1-2, with D possibly TRBD1 on 6 matching bases. The CDR3 DNA is TGTGCCAGCAGGACAGGTTTTAACTATGGCTACACCTTC. Translated, it gives CASRTGFNYGYTF.